This TCR beta chain was sequenced in a study of T cell changes during pregnancy in multiple sclerosis. This clone was found once. V was clipped by 2 bases and J by 5 bases, with 8 bases between them. There are 13 residues in the CDR3. The germline gives CDR1 MNHEY, CDR2 SMNVEV (reference sequence). Only in-frame clones appear in the TCRdb table, and some are missing; sequencing was by immunoSEQ multiplex PCR. The repertoire has some 120,000 clones, 92% of them found once; the top ten carry 1.5%. V and J are TRBV27 and TRBJ2-3; D gene unclear. The sequencing used peripheral blood, collected in the third trimester of pregnancy. This clonotype was sampled from a female donor with multiple sclerosis, enrolled in a pregnancy study. The CDR3 DNA reads as TGTGCCAGCAGTTTAGGCCAGGTAGATACGCAGTATTTT. Amino acid sequence: CASSLGQVDTQYF.